These 9 T cell receptor beta chains came from one sample sequenced in a study of T cell responses to AZD1222 COVID-19 vaccine. TCRdb's table, derived via immunoSEQ multiplex PCR, lists solely in-frame clones and lacks some. The profile shows roughly 86,000 clones, about 85% of them singletons. The sample consisted of peripheral blood, taken 28 days after the second AZD1222 dose. Every receptor here comes from an adult who received the AZD1222 COVID-19 vaccine.

This clone was detected a few times. The V gene is TRBV11-1, the J gene TRBJ1-1; the D gene is possibly TRBD1 (5 bases). CDR1 is SGHAT, CDR2 FQDESV, per germline (reference sequence). CDR3 length: 13 amino acids. Trimming took 1 base from V and 4 from J, leaving 7 bases between them. CDR3 residues: CASSLGRGTEAFF. The CDR3 DNA reads as TGTGCCAGCAGCTTAGGAAGGGGCACTGAAGCTTTCTTT.

V is TRBV5-4 and J is TRBJ1-3; TRBD1 matches at 7 bases. The CDR3 consists of 14 residues. Germline assignment: CDR1 SGHNT and CDR2 YYREEE (reference sequence). After removal of 4 bases from V and 4 bases from J, the junction contained 5 bases not matched to a gene. The DNA for the CDR3 is TGTGCCAGCAGCAAAACAGGGGCAGGAAACACCATATATTTT. As protein: CASSKTGAGNTIYF.

This chain links TRBV5-6 with TRBJ2-3, with 10 bases lining up with TRBD1. The J segment lost 2 bases and the V segment lost 2 bases, leaving 8 bases of the junction unmatched. Germline V gene lookup returns CDR1 SGHDT and CDR2 YYEEEE. The CDR3 is 17 residues long. The DNA of the CDR3 is TGTGCCAGCAGCTTTGACAGGGGGCCTACATACACAGATACGCAGTATTTT. Its translation is CASSFDRGPTYTDTQYF. The full variable domain, rest sourced from reference TRBV5-6 and TRBJ2-3, is DAGVTQSPTHLIKTRGQQVTLRCSPKSGHDTVSWYQQALGQGPQFIFQYYEEEERQRGNFPDRFSGHQFPNYSSELNVNALLLGDSALYLCASSFDRGPTYTDTQYFGPGTRLTVL.

V and J are TRBV13 and TRBJ2-7; 8 bases line up with TRBD2. Losses at the gene ends were 5 bases for V and 2 bases for J; bases not matched to a gene: 2. The CDR3 has 13 amino acids. Per the germline V gene, CDR1 is PRHDT and CDR2 is FYEKMQ (reference sequence). Here the CDR3 reads CASSAGLAYEQYF. The CDR3 DNA sequence: TGTGCCAGCAGCGCGGGACTAGCCTACGAGCAGTACTTC.

The V gene is TRBV27, the J gene TRBJ1-1; possible D gene TRBD1, 5 bases. Looked up from germline, CDR1 is MNHEY and CDR2 is SMNVEV (reference sequence). The CDR3 has 16 residues. With 1 base removed from V and 7 bases from J, the gap between germline ends came to 19 bases. Here the CDR3 reads CASSLWGWGDMGEAFF. The CDR3 DNA follows: TGTGCCAGCAGTTTATGGGGTTGGGGGGATATGGGTGAAGCTTTCTTT.

The chain links TRBV2 to TRBJ2-2, with 7 bases that match TRBD1. V gave up 5 bases and J gave up 4 bases; unmatched junction bases: 10. Germline V CDR1 and CDR2: SNHLY, FYNNEI. The CDR3 totals 16 residues. The DNA of the CDR3 is TGTGCCAGCAGTTATGCGTGGGGACAGACCACCGGGGAGCTGTTTTTT. Encoded protein: CASSYAWGQTTGELFF. Combining the CDR3 with reference TRBV2 and TRBJ2-2 gives the whole variable domain EPEVTQTPSHQVTQMGQEVILRCVPISNHLYFYWYRQILGQKVEFLVSFYNNEISEKSEIFDDQFSVERPDGSNFTLKIRSTKLEDSAMYFCASSYAWGQTTGELFFGEGSRLTVL.

V is TRBV2 and J is TRBJ1-5; 7 bases are a match to TRBD1. With 3 bases clipped from V and 5 bases from J, the junction kept 4 bases outside the gene matches. The CDR3 is 14 residues long. CDR1 SNHLY and CDR2 FYNNEI come from the germline V gene. The CDR3 region is CASSEGQGDQPQHF. CDR3 in DNA: TGTGCCAGCAGTGAGGGGCAGGGGGATCAGCCCCAGCATTTT.

The rearrangement uses TRBV18 and TRBJ1-2; no reliable D call. Trimming removed 1 base at V and 6 bases at J, with 15 bases between. The V gene's germline CDR1 is KGHSH and CDR2 LQKENI. CDR3 size: 15 residues. The CDR3: CASSPLAGVLDGYTF. The CDR3 nucleotides read TGTGCCAGCTCACCACTTGCAGGAGTCTTGGATGGCTACACCTTC.

The chain couples TRBV4-2 to TRBJ1-2, with D maybe TRBD1 (5 bases). This CDR3 has 17 residues. V was cut by 0 bases and J by 4 bases, with 18 bases left in between. The germline V gene encodes CDR1 LGHNA and CDR2 YNFKEQ. CDR3 in DNA: TGTGCCAGCAGCCAAGATCTTGTGGCAGGGCAGGTCTATGGCTACACCTTC. Translating gives CASSQDLVAGQVYGYTF.